At least ten counts were recorded for the clone carrying this T cell receptor (beta chain). What it binds is not known. These data are taken from a study of neurological immune-mediated disorders. The cDNA came from 5'RACE, which used 10-nucleotide random UMIs. TCRdb recomputed calls from the 5' RACE reads with MiXCR, one row per CDR3 protein. The sample lists 55,000 to 75,000 distinct CDR3 sequences, 2% to 2.5% seen once, with around 2.8% in the top ten. The CDR3 has 12 residues. Between the trimmed V and J ends, which lost 6 bases and 4 bases, there was a span of 7 bases. Study-wide results and caveats: One related-CDR3 cluster, which may be a signature, held the repertoires of 18 of 34 multiple sclerosis patients after phylogenetic grouping. No CDR3 amino acid sequences were shared by expanded clones across subjects, suggesting private repertoires in all groups.

The V and J genes are TRBV12-3 or TRBV12-4 and TRBJ1-3, with unresolved D. The material sequenced was PBMCs. The receptor's source is a man aged 45-65 years with multiple sclerosis. The CDR3 DNA sequence: TGTGCCAGCAGAACCCAAGGAAACACCATATATTTT. The encoded protein is CASRTQGNTIYF.